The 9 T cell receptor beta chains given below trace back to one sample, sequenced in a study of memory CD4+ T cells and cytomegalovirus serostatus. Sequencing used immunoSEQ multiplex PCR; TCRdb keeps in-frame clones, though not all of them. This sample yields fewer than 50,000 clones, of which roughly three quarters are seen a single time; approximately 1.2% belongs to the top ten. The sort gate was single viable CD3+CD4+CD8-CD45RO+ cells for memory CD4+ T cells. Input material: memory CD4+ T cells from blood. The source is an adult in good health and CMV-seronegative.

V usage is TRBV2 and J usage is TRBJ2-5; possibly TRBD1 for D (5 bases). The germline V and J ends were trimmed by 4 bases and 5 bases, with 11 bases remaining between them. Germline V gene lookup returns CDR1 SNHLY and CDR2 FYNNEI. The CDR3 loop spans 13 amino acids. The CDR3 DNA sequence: TGTGCCAGCAGTGTCCAGGGTCGGGAGACCCAGTACTTC. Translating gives CASSVQGRETQYF.

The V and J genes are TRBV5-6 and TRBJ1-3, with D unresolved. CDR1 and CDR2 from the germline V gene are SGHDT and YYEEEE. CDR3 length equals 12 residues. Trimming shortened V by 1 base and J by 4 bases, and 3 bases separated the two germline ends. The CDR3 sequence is CASSLLGNTIYF. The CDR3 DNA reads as TGTGCCAGCAGCTTGCTCGGAAACACCATATATTTT.

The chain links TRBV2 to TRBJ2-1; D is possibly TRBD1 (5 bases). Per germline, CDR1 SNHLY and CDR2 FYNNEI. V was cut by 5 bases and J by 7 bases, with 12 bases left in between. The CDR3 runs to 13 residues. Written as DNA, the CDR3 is TGTGCCAGCAGTTTCTTCAGGACAAATGAGCAGTTCTTC. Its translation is CASSFFRTNEQFF.

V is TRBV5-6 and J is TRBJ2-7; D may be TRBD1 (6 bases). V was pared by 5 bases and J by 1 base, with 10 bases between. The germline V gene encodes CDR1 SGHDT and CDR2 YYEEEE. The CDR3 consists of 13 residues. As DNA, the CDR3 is TGTGCCAGCAGAAGTACAGGGTCCTACGAGCAGTACTTC. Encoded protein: CASRSTGSYEQYF.

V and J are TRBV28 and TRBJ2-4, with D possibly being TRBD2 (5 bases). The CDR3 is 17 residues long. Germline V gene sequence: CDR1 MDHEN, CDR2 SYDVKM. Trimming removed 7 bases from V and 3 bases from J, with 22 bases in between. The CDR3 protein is CASTTWAAGDDKNIQYF. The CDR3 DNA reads TGTGCCAGCACTACGTGGGCGGCCGGGGATGACAAAAACATTCAGTACTTC.

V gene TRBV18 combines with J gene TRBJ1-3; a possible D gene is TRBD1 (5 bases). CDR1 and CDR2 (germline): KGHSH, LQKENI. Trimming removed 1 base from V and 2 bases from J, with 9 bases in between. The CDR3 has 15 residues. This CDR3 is CASSPQGIAGNTIYF. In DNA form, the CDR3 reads TGTGCCAGCTCACCACAGGGGATAGCTGGAAACACCATATATTTT.

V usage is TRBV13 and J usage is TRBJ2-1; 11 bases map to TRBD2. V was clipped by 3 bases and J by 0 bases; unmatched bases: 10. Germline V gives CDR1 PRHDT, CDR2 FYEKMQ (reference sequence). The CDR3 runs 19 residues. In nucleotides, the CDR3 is TGTGCCAGCAGCTTGGGACTAGCGGTACCTAGTAGCTCCTACAATGAGCAGTTCTTC. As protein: CASSLGLAVPSSSYNEQFF.

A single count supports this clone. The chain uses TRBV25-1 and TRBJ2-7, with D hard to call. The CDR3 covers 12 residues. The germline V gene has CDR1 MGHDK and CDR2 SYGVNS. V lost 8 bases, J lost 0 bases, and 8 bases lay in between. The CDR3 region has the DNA TGTGCCAGCGGCCCGGACTCCTACGAGCAGTACTTC. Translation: CASGPDSYEQYF.

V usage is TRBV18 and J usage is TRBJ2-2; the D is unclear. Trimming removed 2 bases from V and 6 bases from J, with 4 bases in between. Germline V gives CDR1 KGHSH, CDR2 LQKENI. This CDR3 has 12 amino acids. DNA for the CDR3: TGTGCCAGCTCACCAACGGCCGGGGAGCTGTTTTTT. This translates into CASSPTAGELFF.